This T cell receptor beta chain is from a study of blood T cells in healthy people across ages. General observations from the study: TCR beta diversity, measured per million T cells, fell in a roughly linear way with age.

With 7 bases removed from V and 3 bases from J, the gap between germline ends came to 12 bases. The V gene's germline CDR1 is SNHLY and CDR2 FYNNEI. The CDR3 has 14 amino acids. This clonotype was counted at least ten times. What it recognizes is unknown. Primers used in a second PCR of about 6 to 11 cycles were a sample-barcoded 5' primer and a J-beta primer mix. Via MiXCR, TCRdb re-called the 5' RACE reads, giving one row per CDR3 protein. The sample records around 280,000 distinct CDR3 sequences, roughly 29% being singletons. The gene calls are TRBV2 and TRBJ1-4, with D maybe TRBD1 (5 bases). Sequencing was performed on blood. This clonotype was obtained from a woman aged 70-85 years in good health. The CDR3 sequence: CASNLRGANEKLFF. For the CDR3, the DNA is TGTGCCAGCAATCTGCGGGGCGCTAATGAAAAACTGTTTTTT.